This TCR beta chain was captured by sequencing in a study of T cell responses to AZD1222 COVID-19 vaccine. Study-level findings and limits: Repertoires were sampled only after the peak T cell response. Donors were chiefly white British, with a greater number of females, and clonal diversity was perhaps underestimated. Unmutated regions of variants are reportedly targeted by nearly half of spike-specific TCRs.

About this clone itself: The antigen is not known.

Clones were sequenced by immunoSEQ multiplex PCR, and TCRdb holds only the in-frame ones, with some missing. The sample records 150,000 to 200,000 clones, 88% being singletons. CDR3 size: 17 residues. Germline V gene lookup returns CDR1 DFQATT and CDR2 SNEGSKA (reference sequence). V shed 3 bases, J shed 4 bases, and the junction held 7 bases outside the gene matches. The rearrangement uses TRBV20-1 and TRBJ2-6; 12 bases fit TRBD1. The sample in question was peripheral blood, obtained 28 days after the second AZD1222 dose. This clonotype was sampled from an adult who received the AZD1222 COVID-19 vaccine. DNA of the CDR3: TGCAGTGCTAGTGCCCGGGACAGGGGGCTCGGGGCCAACGTCCTGACTTTC. Its protein product is CSASARDRGLGANVLTF.